The rows below give T cell receptor beta chains drawn from one sample of a study of control samples from healthy donors and cancer patients. Clones were sequenced by immunoSEQ multiplex PCR, and TCRdb holds only the in-frame ones, with some missing. This table holds about 170,000 clones, 80% to 95% found once. The sequencing sample was made of blood. These TCRs come from a woman aged 60 to 75 in good health. Both conserved end residues are part of each CDR3. D genes are given only for firm matches. Size is omitted from some rows. Given values are once, few, many or a class for expanded clones.

CDR3aa: CASSPNYQTPWGYGYTF
CDR3nt: TGTGCCAGCAGTCCCAACTACCAAACACCCTGGGGCTATGGCTACACCTTC
j_gene: TRBJ1-2
abundance: .
d_gene: .
v_gene: TRBV6-6

CDR3aa: CASSLSSGGAYEQFF
CDR3nt: TGTGCCAGCAGCTTAAGTAGCGGGGGGGCCTATGAGCAGTTCTTC
j_gene: TRBJ2-1
abundance: .
d_gene: TRBD2
v_gene: TRBV7-2

CDR3aa: CASSYASNPNTQYF
CDR3nt: TGTGCCAGCAGTTACGCCTCAAATCCAAATACGCAGTATTTT
j_gene: TRBJ2-3
abundance: .
d_gene: .
v_gene: TRBV6-2/TRBV6-3

CDR3aa: CASSSLMDTGELFF
CDR3nt: TGTGCCAGCAGCTCCCTCATGGACACCGGGGAGCTGTTTTTT
j_gene: TRBJ2-2
abundance: .
d_gene: .
v_gene: TRBV7-3

CDR3aa: CASSLGSSVSLEKLFF
CDR3nt: TGTGCCAGCAGCTTAGGATCGTCAGTTAGTCTTGAAAAACTGTTTTTT
j_gene: TRBJ1-4
abundance: .
d_gene: .
v_gene: TRBV11-2

CDR3aa: CASSRGTVNTEAFF
CDR3nt: TGTGCCAGCAGCCGCGGGACGGTGAACACTGAAGCTTTCTTT
j_gene: TRBJ1-1
abundance: once
d_gene: .
v_gene: TRBV7-3

CDR3aa: CASSIRDRGNYGYTF
CDR3nt: TGTGCCAGCAGTATCCGGGACAGGGGCAACTATGGCTACACCTTC
j_gene: TRBJ1-2
abundance: .
d_gene: TRBD1
v_gene: TRBV11-2

CDR3aa: CASSEGIKNYGYTF
CDR3nt: TGTGCCAGCAGTGAAGGAATCAAAAATTATGGCTACACCTTC
j_gene: TRBJ1-2
abundance: .
d_gene: .
v_gene: TRBV25-1

CDR3aa: CASSQDRNTEAFF
CDR3nt: TGCGCCAGCAGCCAAGACAGGAACACTGAAGCTTTCTTT
j_gene: TRBJ1-1
abundance: .
d_gene: .
v_gene: TRBV4-3

CDR3aa: CASSQTGTKAVYGYTF
CDR3nt: TGTGCCAGCAGCCAAACCGGGACAAAGGCGGTCTATGGCTACACCTTC
j_gene: TRBJ1-2
abundance: .
d_gene: .
v_gene: TRBV4-2

CDR3aa: CASSQGANSADRFTEAFF
CDR3nt: TGCGCCAGCAGCCAAGGGGCCAATTCGGCCGACAGGTTCACTGAAGCTTTCTTT
j_gene: TRBJ1-1
abundance: .
d_gene: .
v_gene: TRBV4-3

CDR3aa: CASSLGLHWGKNTGELFF
CDR3nt: TGTGCCAGCAGCTTAGGTCTACATTGGGGGAAGAACACCGGGGAGCTGTTTTTT
j_gene: TRBJ2-2
abundance: .
d_gene: .
v_gene: TRBV11-3

CDR3aa: CASSSLGGFQETQYF
CDR3nt: TGTGCCAGCAGCTCCTTAGGGGGGTTTCAAGAGACCCAGTACTTC
j_gene: TRBJ2-5
abundance: .
d_gene: .
v_gene: TRBV11-1

CDR3aa: CASSPRVGVWGYGYTF
CDR3nt: TGTGCCAGCAGTCCACGGGTAGGGGTTTGGGGCTATGGCTACACCTTC
j_gene: TRBJ1-2
abundance: .
d_gene: .
v_gene: TRBV27

CDR3aa: CASSPLATPETQYF
CDR3nt: TGTGCCAGCTCACCACTAGCGACCCCAGAGACCCAGTACTTC
j_gene: TRBJ2-5
abundance: .
d_gene: .
v_gene: TRBV18

CDR3aa: CASRGTGDQPQHF
CDR3nt: TGTGCCAGCAGGGGGACAGGGGATCAGCCCCAGCATTTT
j_gene: TRBJ1-5
abundance: .
d_gene: TRBD1
v_gene: TRBV6-5

CDR3aa: CASSQSGTGANTEAFF
CDR3nt: TGTGCCAGCTCACAAAGCGGGACAGGAGCTAACACTGAAGCTTTCTTT
j_gene: TRBJ1-1
abundance: once
d_gene: TRBD1
v_gene: TRBV18

CDR3aa: CAWGTGLQTGELFF
CDR3nt: TGTGCCTGGGGGACAGGGCTCCAAACCGGGGAGCTGTTTTTT
j_gene: TRBJ2-2
abundance: .
d_gene: TRBD1
v_gene: TRBV30

CDR3aa: CASSPRTGKGNTIYF
CDR3nt: TGTGCCAGTAGTCCACGGACAGGGAAAGGAAACACCATATATTTT
j_gene: TRBJ1-3
abundance: .
d_gene: TRBD1
v_gene: TRBV19

CDR3aa: CASRLAGATNEKLFF
CDR3nt: TGTGCCAGCCGCTTGGCTGGTGCAACTAATGAAAAACTGTTTTTT
j_gene: TRBJ1-4
abundance: .
d_gene: .
v_gene: TRBV6-5